This TCR beta chain was captured in a study of T-cell reconstitution after alpha-beta-depleted transplantation in children. Preparing the TCRbeta library involved the use of unique molecular identifiers. Each CDR3 protein gets one entry after TCRdb re-called the PCR reads with MiXCR. Here the sample spans around 240,000 distinct CDR3 sequences, just under 8.5% being singletons. This clonotype has ten or more counts. Germline-derived CDR1 and CDR2 are SGHVS and FQNEAQ. After removal of 5 bases from V and 6 bases from J, the junction contained 23 bases not matched to a gene. The CDR3 is 20 residues long.

The V gene is TRBV7-8, the J gene TRBJ2-3; 10 bases are shared with TRBD2. This clonotype was obtained from a male patient between 5 and 17 years old who had a stem cell transplant for acute lymphoblastic leukemia, so the T cells may come from the graft donor. Sequenced here: PBMCs, mostly from graft donor cells, sampled 180 days after TCRalphabeta/CD19-depleted stem cell transplant. This chain's CDR3 is CASSLRTPTSGSSSGDTQYF. The CDR3 DNA is TGTGCCAGCAGCCTGAGAACACCGACTAGCGGGTCCTCAAGCGGGGATACGCAGTATTTT.